The following is a T cell receptor beta chain sequence with its context. No cognate antigen has been identified for it. It has no much larger one-base neighbor in the sample; base qualities were not kept. Reading from cysteine to phenylalanine, the CDR3 counts 16 amino acids. Here the CDR3 DNA is all that survives: 48 bases in frame from base 1. Looking up the germline V gene (reference sequence) yields CDR1 LNHNV and CDR2 YYDKDF. At the junction V is shortened by 0 bases and J by 4 bases, with 12 bases in between. Genomic DNA extracted from tumor biopsies or peripheral blood was used for bulk TCRbeta sequencing, with input ranging from roughly 616 ng to 6,004 ng. Every patient was a poor candidate for surgical resection and had histologically proven advanced or metastatic basal or squamous cell carcinoma. The basal cell carcinoma cohort was made up of fewer than 14 patients, and bulk tumor TCR sequencing was performed for 8 or 9 of these patients.

The immunoSEQ platform was used for deep TCRbeta sequencing. The source study handled its data this way. Only productive rearrangements were exported from the immunoSEQ Analyzer for further analysis. Bulk TCRbeta clonotypes were assigned T cell phenotypes by matching to single-cell RNA+TCR-seq clones sharing the same TCRbeta sequence. Clone enrichment in tumor was calculated as tumor frequency divided by PBMC frequency from bulk TCR sequencing. TCRs were sorted with GLIPH into specificity groups, meaning clusters of distinct TCRs that share CDR3 motifs and likely recognize common antigens. TCRdb limited this immuneACCESS table to in-frame rearrangements with V and J called. A share of clones is missing; checked studies link under half to unresolved V genes, and the rest is unexplained. V, J and clone size are taken as reported in that table, and D and trimming were inferred from the DNA itself. This sample gives about 47,000 clones in total; 65% to 80% of them show up just once. The top ten clones comprise 7.5% to 9.5% of the sample.

The data were obtained in a study of T cells in tumors after PD-1 blockade (dated 2019 in TCRdb). With respect to the entire study: Patients were excluded if they had prior checkpoint blockade, use of systemic immunosuppressants, or recent radiotherapy or other anti-cancer therapy within 4 weeks. To compare blood and tumor clonotypes, bulk TCR sequencing was performed on approximately ten peripheral blood samples from about five patients. RECIST version 1.1 was used to evaluate clinical response. The study performed paired single-cell RNA and TCR sequencing on site-matched tumors from BCC or SCC patients before and after anti-PD-1 therapy. Patients were treated with either pembrolizumab 200 mg every 3 weeks or cemiplimab 350 mg every 2 weeks. On average, peripheral blood samples had approximately 110,000 TCR templates (range roughly 21,000-290,000) and 36,536 unique clonotypes. A subset of patients also received ongoing daily vismodegib 150 mg during anti-PD-1 treatment.

General study outcomes and caveats: Where the novel T cell clones came from was not identified, and possible sources could include lymphoid organs or rare unexpanded clones inside the tumor or in the tumor periphery. Around 43% of tumor TCR clonotypes were found in blood, and some novel exhausted tumor clones appeared in pre-treatment blood, suggesting peripheral recruitment.

This TCR derives from a human donor with advanced basal cell or squamous cell carcinoma (not recorded which). Sequences were derived from PBMCs, sampled before anti-PD-1 therapy. The rearrangement joined TRBV15 to TRBJ1-4; perhaps TRBD1 is the D gene, with 6 bases matching. The nucleotide sequence is TGTGCCACCAGCAGAGATAGGGCAGGGGATAATGAAAAACTGTTTTTT. This encodes CATSRDRAGDNEKLFF.